This T cell receptor beta chain was obtained from a study of T cells in Graves' hyperthyroidism and ophthalmopathy. RNA transcripts served as the template for amplifying TCR beta CDR3 regions. Primed by the HTBI set, a first-round RT-PCR was run on the TCR CDR3. TCRdb redid the calling of the multiplex PCR reads with MiXCR, one entry per CDR3 protein. The sample yields about 400,000 distinct CDR3 sequences, less than 20% seen once. The CDR3 has 13 residues. V lost 1 base, J lost 4 bases, and 7 bases lay in between. Per germline, CDR1 SGHDN and CDR2 FVKESK. The rearrangement uses TRBV14 and TRBJ1-2, with D possibly TRBD1 on 6 matching bases. This receptor was taken from a woman younger than 30 with Graves' hyperthyroidism. Sequencing input: blood. The CDR3 is CASSQGTVYGYTF. The CDR3 DNA reads as TGTGCCAGCAGCCAAGGGACAGTCTATGGCTACACCTTC.